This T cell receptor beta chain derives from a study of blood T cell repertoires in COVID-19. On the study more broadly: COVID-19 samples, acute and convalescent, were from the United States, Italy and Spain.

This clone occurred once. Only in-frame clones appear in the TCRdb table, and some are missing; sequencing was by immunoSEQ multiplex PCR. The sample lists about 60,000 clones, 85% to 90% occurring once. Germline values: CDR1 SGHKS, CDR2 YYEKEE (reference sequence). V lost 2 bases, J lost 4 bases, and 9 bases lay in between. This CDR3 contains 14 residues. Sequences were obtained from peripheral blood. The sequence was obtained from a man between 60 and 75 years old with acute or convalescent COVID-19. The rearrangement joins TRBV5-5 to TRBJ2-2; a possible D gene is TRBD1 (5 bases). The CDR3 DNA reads TGTGCCAGCAGCTTTGACAGCATCACCGGGGAGCTGTTTTTT. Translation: CASSFDSITGELFF.